Following are 25 T cell receptor beta chains from one sample sequenced in a study of PD-1 blockade in mismatch repair-deficient tumors. Assay used: immunoSEQ multiplex PCR; TCRdb lists only in-frame clones, some missing. The sample shows over 100,000 clones, 60% to 85% of them seen only once. The sample here was peripheral blood, taken 60 weeks after starting pembrolizumab. The source of these receptors is an adult with mismatch repair-deficient cancer.

The chain couples TRBV30 to TRBJ2-2, with 7 bases that match TRBD1. This CDR3 has 13 residues. Germline V gives CDR1 GTSNPN, CDR2 SVGIG (reference sequence). V shed 7 bases and J 5 bases; nucleotides not matched to a gene: 7. CDR3 residues: CASNRGGTGELFF. The DNA of the CDR3 is TGTGCCTCTAACAGGGGTGGAACCGGGGAGCTGTTTTTT.

Of note for this clone: Relative to the germline gene, one junction end is altered; a read error may explain this. V usage is TRBV6-1 and J usage is TRBJ1-5; D perhaps matches TRBD1 (6 bases). The CDR3 runs 14 residues. Germline V gene lookup returns CDR1 MNHNS and CDR2 SASEGT. This CDR3 is CAISEGQTDQPQHF. Written as DNA, the CDR3 is TGTGCCATCAGTGAGGGACAAACCGATCAGCCCCAGCATTTT.

This clone was picked up a small number of times. The chain combines TRBV7-2 with TRBJ2-1, with 9 bases matching TRBD2. CDR1 SGHTA and CDR2 FQGNSA come from the germline V gene. The junction had 12 bases not matched to a gene; V was cut back by 2 bases and J by 4 bases. This CDR3 contains 18 residues. The DNA for the CDR3 is TGTGCCAGCAGCTTATCTCCAGCGGGGGGCACCTTTTACAATGAGCAGTTCTTC. Its translation: CASSLSPAGGTFYNEQFF. Based on the CDR3 plus reference TRBV7-2 and TRBJ2-1, the full variable domain is GAGVSQSPSNKVTEKGKDVELRCDPISGHTALYWYRQSLGQGLEFLIYFQGNSAPDKSGLPSDRFSAERTGGSVSTLTIQRTQQEDSAVYLCASSLSPAGGTFYNEQFFGPGTRLTVL.

The CDR3 is CASSVDVGGKYGYTF. The CDR3 DNA is TGTGCCAGCAGTGTTGATGTCGGGGGAAAGTATGGCTACACCTTC. The V gene is TRBV2, the J gene TRBJ1-2, with D possibly TRBD1 on 5 matching bases. CDR3 length: 15 residues. From germline, CDR1 is SNHLY and CDR2 FYNNEI. V was shortened by 4 bases and J by 5 bases, with 17 bases between the two germline ends. Complete variable domain (other parts from reference TRBV2 and TRBJ1-2): EPEVTQTPSHQVTQMGQEVILRCVPISNHLYFYWYRQILGQKVEFLVSFYNNEISEKSEIFDDQFSVERPDGSNFTLKIRSTKLEDSAMYFCASSVDVGGKYGYTFGSGTRLTVV.

This chain uses TRBV19 with TRBJ2-1; 9 bases align to TRBD2. V dropped 1 base and J dropped 4; count of bases not matched to a gene: 11. This CDR3 region has 18 residues. Germline lookup yields CDR1 LNHDA and CDR2 SQIVND (reference sequence). CDR3 coding DNA: TGTGCCAGTAGTATAGCCTCTTCGCTAGCGGGGTATTACAATGAGCAGTTCTTC. As protein: CASSIASSLAGYYNEQFF.

The V gene is TRBV27, the J gene TRBJ1-5; possible D gene TRBD1, 5 bases. Germline V CDR1 and CDR2: MNHEY, SMNVEV (reference sequence). V was trimmed by 7 bases and J by 0 bases, leaving 16 bases between them. The CDR3 consists of 16 residues. CDR3 loop: CASTPTAGTSNQPQHF. The CDR3 bases are TGTGCCAGCACCCCGACCGCCGGGACTAGCAATCAGCCCCAGCATTTT.

The chain carries TRBV6-1 and TRBJ2-5, with a tentative D call TRBD2 (5 bases). Germline V gene data show CDR1 as MNHNS and CDR2 as SASEGT. CDR3 length: 15 residues. Trimming removed 2 bases at V and 0 bases at J, with 10 bases between. This chain's CDR3 is CASSEYRTYQETQYF. The DNA for the CDR3 is TGTGCCAGCAGTGAATATCGGACTTACCAAGAGACCCAGTACTTC.

J is TRBJ2-2 and V is TRBV7-3; 9 nucleotides align to TRBD2. Germline assignment: CDR1 SGHTA and CDR2 FQGTGA. This CDR3 has 15 amino acids. Losses at the gene ends were 5 bases for V and 1 base for J; bases not matched to a gene: 2. This CDR3 reads CASSLTSGNTGELFF. CDR3 DNA: TGTGCCAGCAGCCTGACTAGCGGGAACACCGGGGAGCTGTTTTTT.

There are a few counts of this clone. The chain joins TRBV27 to TRBJ2-6; TRBD2 matches 9 bases. Germline V gene lookup returns CDR1 MNHEY and CDR2 SMNVEV (reference sequence). Trimming at V came to 6 bases and at J to 0 bases, leaving 6 bases not matched to a gene. This CDR3 spans 17 amino acids. CDR3 DNA sequence: TGTGCCAGCAGCAAACTAGCGGGTACCTCTGGGGCCAACGTCCTGACTTTC. Amino acids: CASSKLAGTSGANVLTF.

The V call is TRBV5-6, the J call TRBJ2-1; 9 bases align to TRBD2. The germline gives CDR1 SGHDT, CDR2 YYEEEE. There are 16 residues in the CDR3. Trimming took 4 bases from V and 1 from J; bases not matched to a gene: 6. The DNA for the CDR3 is TGTGCCAGCAGCCCAGATAGCGGGAGTTCCTACAATGAGCAGTTCTTC. Amino acids: CASSPDSGSSYNEQFF.

This chain connects TRBV7-2 to TRBJ2-3; D gene unclear. The CDR3 has 15 amino acids. V lost 5 bases and J lost 1, with 13 bases in between. Germline CDR1 SGHTA, CDR2 FQGNSA. CDR3 sequence: CASSLRPPGTDTQYF. CDR3 bases: TGTGCCAGCAGCCTGAGACCACCCGGCACAGATACGCAGTATTTT. Filled out from reference TRBV7-2 and TRBJ2-3, the complete variable domain reads GAGVSQSPSNKVTEKGKDVELRCDPISGHTALYWYRQSLGQGLEFLIYFQGNSAPDKSGLPSDRFSAERTGGSVSTLTIQRTQQEDSAVYLCASSLRPPGTDTQYFGPGTRLTVL.

This clone showed up just once. V gene TRBV10-1 combines with J gene TRBJ1-3, with TRBD1 identical over 8 bases. The junction had 3 bases not matched to a gene; V was cut back by 6 bases and J by 2 bases. The V gene's germline CDR1 is WNHNN and CDR2 SYGVQD (reference sequence). The CDR3 is 14 residues long. The CDR3 sequence: CASSDRGTGNTIYF. For the CDR3, the DNA is TGCGCCAGCAGCGACAGGGGTACTGGAAACACCATATATTTT.

The rearrangement joins TRBV2 to TRBJ1-1; possibly TRBD1 for D (5 bases). The V end lost 0 bases, the J end lost 1 base, and 9 bases lay between the germline ends. The CDR3 is 15 residues long. The germline gives CDR1 SNHLY, CDR2 FYNNEI. The CDR3 DNA reads TGTGCCAGCAGTGAAGCGGGGACGGGGAACACTGAAGCTTTCTTT. Protein: CASSEAGTGNTEAFF.

The rearrangement joins TRBV7-2 to TRBJ2-6; possibly TRBD1 for D (6 bases). Trimming took off 3 bases at V and 0 bases at J, with 15 bases between the two ends. This CDR3 region has 18 residues. CDR1 is SGHTA and CDR2 is FQGNSA in the germline V gene. The CDR3 nucleotides are TGTGCCAGCAGCTTTTTGACAGGTCTCCTCTCTGGGGCCAACGTCCTGACTTTC. This gives the protein CASSFLTGLLSGANVLTF.

The chain recombines TRBV7-9 with TRBJ1-1; TRBD1 matches 7 bases. The CDR3 runs to 13 residues. J was trimmed by 12 bases and V by 7 bases; bases with no gene match: 14. Germline V lookup: CDR1 SEHNR, CDR2 FQNEAQ (reference sequence). CDR3 nucleotides: TGTGCCAGCACCACCCAGGGGGTACAGGGTCCTTTCTTT. This codes for CASTTQGVQGPFF. Full variable domain (missing parts from reference TRBV7-9 and TRBJ1-1): DTGVSQNPRHKITKRGQNVTFRCDPISEHNRLYWYRQTLGQGPEFLTYFQNEAQLEKSRLLSDRFSAERPKGSFSTLEIQRTEQGDSAMYLCASTTQGVQGPFFGQGTRLTVV.

The V gene is TRBV30, the J gene TRBJ2-3; weak D call: TRBD2 (5 bases). The V end lost 3 bases, the J end lost 2 bases, and 9 bases lay between the germline ends. Germline V gene sequence: CDR1 GTSNPN, CDR2 SVGIG (reference sequence). The CDR3 covers 13 residues. CDR3 sequence reads: CAWRRADTDTQYF. The CDR3 DNA reads TGTGCCTGGAGGCGGGCAGACACAGATACGCAGTATTTT.

The chain carries TRBV6-4 and TRBJ1-1; D is possibly TRBD1 (5 bases). Trimming took 6 bases from V and 0 from J, leaving 8 bases between them. Germline V gene sequence: CDR1 MRHNA, CDR2 SNTAGT. The CDR3 length is 13 residues. The CDR3 protein is CASRYRMNTEAFF. The CDR3 region has the DNA TGTGCCAGCAGATACAGGATGAACACTGAAGCTTTCTTT.

The count of this clone is one. The rearrangement links TRBV30 to TRBJ2-5, with D unresolved. CDR1 GTSNPN and CDR2 SVGIG come from the germline V gene (reference sequence). The germline V and J ends were trimmed by 1 base and 5 bases, with 14 bases remaining between them. The CDR3 spans 14 residues. CDR3 loop: CAWSEGGPRETQYF. In nucleotides, the CDR3 is TGTGCCTGGAGTGAGGGTGGTCCCCGGGAGACCCAGTACTTC.

The chain is built from TRBV7-2 and TRBJ1-3, with a possible D match to TRBD1 (6 bases). The CDR3 sequence is 15 residues long. Germline V gives CDR1 SGHTA, CDR2 FQGNSA. Between the trimmed V and J ends, which lost 5 bases and 2 bases, there was a span of 13 bases. The CDR3, as DNA: TGTGCCAGCAGCCTATCGACAGGCGCTGGAAACACCATATATTTT. This codes for CASSLSTGAGNTIYF.

The V call is TRBV7-2, the J call TRBJ1-4; 7 bases are shared with TRBD1. This CDR3 contains 17 residues. CDR1 and CDR2 (germline): SGHTA, FQGNSA. After removal of 2 bases from V and 5 bases from J, the junction contained 11 bases not matched to a gene. CDR3 bases: TGTGCCAGCAGCTTATTCCCCTCCGGGACAGCAAATGAAAAACTGTTTTTT. Its translation: CASSLFPSGTANEKLFF.

This clone was seen only once. The V and J genes are TRBV6-1 and TRBJ2-2, with 7 bases identical to TRBD2. Germline-derived CDR1 and CDR2 are MNHNS and SASEGT. CDR3 length: 14 amino acids. The junction had 2 bases not matched to a gene; V was cut back by 6 bases and J by 1 base. The CDR3, as DNA: TGTGCCAGCAGGGGGGGGATGAACACCGGGGAGCTGTTTTTT. This gives the protein CASRGGMNTGELFF.

The V gene is TRBV29-1, the J gene TRBJ1-1, with D perhaps matching TRBD1 (5 bases). V lost 7 bases, J lost 0 bases, and 15 bases lay in between. Germline CDR1 is SQVTM and CDR2 is ANQGSEA. The CDR3 totals 14 residues. CDR3 residues: CSATVRSMNTEAFF. The DNA of the CDR3 is TGCAGCGCGACAGTCCGATCTATGAACACTGAAGCTTTCTTT.

The V and J genes are TRBV7-8 and TRBJ1-1; D possibly corresponds to TRBD1 (6 bases). Trimming took off 6 bases at V and 2 bases at J, with 13 bases between the two ends. This CDR3 has 14 amino acids. CDR1 and CDR2 (germline): SGHVS, FQNEAQ. CDR3 bases: TGTGCCAGCAGGGGGGTGGGGGCTAACACTGAAGCTTTCTTT. Its protein product is CASRGVGANTEAFF.

The chain carries TRBV5-8 and TRBJ2-3; 7 bases map to TRBD1. The germline V gene has CDR1 SGHTS and CDR2 YDEGEE. V shed 4 bases and J 1 base; nucleotides not matched to a gene: 6. The CDR3 spans 15 residues. Here the CDR3 DNA reads TGTGCCAGCAGCCCAGGACAGGTTCGCACAGATACGCAGTATTTT. This sequence encodes CASSPGQVRTDTQYF.

The V gene is TRBV5-1, the J gene TRBJ2-3; 8 bases fit TRBD2. The V and J ends lost 0 bases and 2 bases, in that order; junction bases with no gene match: 5. The germline gives CDR1 SGHRS, CDR2 YFSETQ. This CDR3 has 16 residues. CDR3 coding DNA: TGCGCCAGCAGCTTGGGGGCAGCGGGAGCCACAGATACGCAGTATTTT. Translating it yields CASSLGAAGATDTQYF.